The T cell receptor (beta chain) under discussion was sequenced for a study of shared clonotypes between healthy human individuals. The V gene's germline CDR1 is GTSNPN and CDR2 SVGIG (reference sequence). This CDR3 spans 15 amino acids. Assay execution proceeded at the deep level. Unsorted PBMC DNA sequencing spanned ten immunoSEQ deep assay plates. Measured with immunoSEQ multiplex PCR; TCRdb has only the in-frame clones, and not every one. The sample lists fewer than 600,000 clones, approximately 80% seen once, with around 13% in the top ten. Donors were healthy HIV-negative adults without recently reported acute infections or vaccinations. The unsorted samples took 90 million to 95 million PBMCs to get genomic DNA. Regarding this clone: A far larger clone differs by one base, so this is likely a read error.

The TCR comes from a woman aged 40 to 55 in good health. Some clones in this sample may be carry-over from other donors' samples. The chain recombines TRBV30 with TRBJ1-5; no reliable D call. The sequencing sample was made of PBMCs. CDR3 residues: CAWSVPISGNQHQHF. CDR3 sequence (DNA): TGTGCCTGGAGTGTACCCATATCAGGCAATCAGCACCAGCATTTT.